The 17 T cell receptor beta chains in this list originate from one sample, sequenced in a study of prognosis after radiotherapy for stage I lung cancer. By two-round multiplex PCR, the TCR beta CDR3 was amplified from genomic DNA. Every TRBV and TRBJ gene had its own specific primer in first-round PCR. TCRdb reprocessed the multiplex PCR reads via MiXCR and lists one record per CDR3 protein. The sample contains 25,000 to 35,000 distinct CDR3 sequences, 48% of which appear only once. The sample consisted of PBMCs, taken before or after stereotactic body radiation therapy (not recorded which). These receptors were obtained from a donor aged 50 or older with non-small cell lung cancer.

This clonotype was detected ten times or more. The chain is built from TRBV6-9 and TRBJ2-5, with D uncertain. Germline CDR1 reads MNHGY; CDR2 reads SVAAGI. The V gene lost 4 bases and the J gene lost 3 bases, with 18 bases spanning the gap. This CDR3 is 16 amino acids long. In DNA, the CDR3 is TGTGCCAGCAGTTCCCCGGCCGGTACAGACGAAGAGACCCAGTACTTC. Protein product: CASSSPAGTDEETQYF.

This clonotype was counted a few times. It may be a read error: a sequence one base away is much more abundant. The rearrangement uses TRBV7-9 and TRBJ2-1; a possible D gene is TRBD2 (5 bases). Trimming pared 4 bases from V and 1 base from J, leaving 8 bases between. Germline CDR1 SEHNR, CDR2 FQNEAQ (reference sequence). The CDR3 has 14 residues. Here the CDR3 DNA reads TGTGCCAGCAGCTCGGGGAGTTCCTACAATGAGCAGTTCTTC. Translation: CASSSGSSYNEQFF.

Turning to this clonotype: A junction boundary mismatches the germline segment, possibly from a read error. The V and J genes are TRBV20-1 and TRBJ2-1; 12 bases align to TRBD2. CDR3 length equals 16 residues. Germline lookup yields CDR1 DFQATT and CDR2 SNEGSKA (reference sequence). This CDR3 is CSARVTSGSSYNDQFF. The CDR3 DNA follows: TGCAGCGCTAGAGTGACTAGCGGGAGCTCCTACAATGATCAGTTCTTC.

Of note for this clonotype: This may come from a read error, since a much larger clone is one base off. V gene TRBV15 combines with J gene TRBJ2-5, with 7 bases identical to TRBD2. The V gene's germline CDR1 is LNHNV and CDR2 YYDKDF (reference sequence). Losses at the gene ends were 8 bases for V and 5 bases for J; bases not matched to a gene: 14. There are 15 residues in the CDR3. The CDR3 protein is CATGRLAVGGETQYF. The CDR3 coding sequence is TGTGCCACCGGGCGGCTAGCGGTAGGAGGGGAGACCCAGTACTTC.

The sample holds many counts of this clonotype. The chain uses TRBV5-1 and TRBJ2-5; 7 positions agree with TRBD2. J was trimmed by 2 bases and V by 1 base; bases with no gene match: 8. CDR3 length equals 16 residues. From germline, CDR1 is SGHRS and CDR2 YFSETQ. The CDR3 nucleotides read TGCGCCAGCAGCTTGAGGGCAAGAGCGGGACAAGAGACCCAGTACTTC. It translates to CASSLRARAGQETQYF.

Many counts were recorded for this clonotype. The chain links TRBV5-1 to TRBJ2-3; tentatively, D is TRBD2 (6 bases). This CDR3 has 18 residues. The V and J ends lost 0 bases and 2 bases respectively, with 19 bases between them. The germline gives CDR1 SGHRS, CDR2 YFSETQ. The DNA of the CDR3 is TGCGCCAGCAGCTTGGCTTCCCTGGACTACGCAAACACAGATACGCAGTATTTT. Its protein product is CASSLASLDYANTDTQYF.

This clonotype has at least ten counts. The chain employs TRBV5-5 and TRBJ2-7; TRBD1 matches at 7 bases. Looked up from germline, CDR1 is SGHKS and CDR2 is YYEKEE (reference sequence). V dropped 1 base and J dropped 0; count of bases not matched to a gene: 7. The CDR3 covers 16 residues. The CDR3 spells CASSLNSGTDSYEQYF. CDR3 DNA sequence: TGTGCCAGCAGCTTGAATTCCGGGACAGACTCCTACGAGCAGTACTTC.

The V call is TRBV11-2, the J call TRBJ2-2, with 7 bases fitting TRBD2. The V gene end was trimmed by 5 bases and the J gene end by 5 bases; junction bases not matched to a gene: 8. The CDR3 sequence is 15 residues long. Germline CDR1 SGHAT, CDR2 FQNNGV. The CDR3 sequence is CASSPGLDGTGELFF. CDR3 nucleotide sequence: TGTGCCAGCAGCCCCGGACTAGATGGTACCGGGGAGCTGTTTTTT.

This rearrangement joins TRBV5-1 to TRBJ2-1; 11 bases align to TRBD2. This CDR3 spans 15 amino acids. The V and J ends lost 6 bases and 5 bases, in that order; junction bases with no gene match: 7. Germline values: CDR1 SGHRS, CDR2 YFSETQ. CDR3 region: CASTYLAGGNNEQFF. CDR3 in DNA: TGCGCCAGCACCTACCTAGCGGGAGGTAACAATGAGCAGTTCTTC.

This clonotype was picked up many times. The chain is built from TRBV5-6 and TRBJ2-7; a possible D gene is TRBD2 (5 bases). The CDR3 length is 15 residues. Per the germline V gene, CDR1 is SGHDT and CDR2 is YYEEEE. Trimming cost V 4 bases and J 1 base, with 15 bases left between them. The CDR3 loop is CASSPRRATSYEQYF. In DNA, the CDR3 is TGTGCCAGCAGCCCCCGGCGGGCTACGTCCTACGAGCAGTACTTC.

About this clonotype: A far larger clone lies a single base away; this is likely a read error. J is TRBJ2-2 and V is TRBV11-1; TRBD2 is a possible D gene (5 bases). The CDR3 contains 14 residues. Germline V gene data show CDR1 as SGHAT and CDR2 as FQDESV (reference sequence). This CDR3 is CTSSLGGNTGELFF. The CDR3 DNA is TGTACCAGCAGCTTAGGAGGAAACACCGGGGAGCTGTTTTTT.

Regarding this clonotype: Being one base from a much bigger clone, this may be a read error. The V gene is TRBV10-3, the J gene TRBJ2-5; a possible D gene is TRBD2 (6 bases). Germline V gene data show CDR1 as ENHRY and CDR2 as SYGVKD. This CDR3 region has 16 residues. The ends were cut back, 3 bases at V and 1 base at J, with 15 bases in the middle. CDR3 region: CAISDILQGGQETQYF. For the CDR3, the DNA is TGTGCCATCAGTGATATTTTGCAGGGAGGCCAAGAGACCCAGTACTTC.

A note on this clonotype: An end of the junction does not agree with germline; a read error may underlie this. CDR3 in amino acids: CASSSGDEHFF. CDR3 DNA: TGTGCCAGCAGTTCAGGGGATGAGCATTTCTTC. The chain is built from TRBV25-1 and TRBJ2-1; the D gene is possibly TRBD1 (6 bases). Germline CDR1 is MGHDK and CDR2 is SYGVNS. The CDR3 sequence is 11 residues long.

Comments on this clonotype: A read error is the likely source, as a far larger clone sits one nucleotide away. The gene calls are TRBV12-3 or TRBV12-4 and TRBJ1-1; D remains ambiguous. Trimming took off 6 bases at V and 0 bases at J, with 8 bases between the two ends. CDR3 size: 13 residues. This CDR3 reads CASREQMNTEAFF. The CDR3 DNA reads TGTGCCAGCAGGGAACAAATGAACACTGAAGCTTTCTTT.

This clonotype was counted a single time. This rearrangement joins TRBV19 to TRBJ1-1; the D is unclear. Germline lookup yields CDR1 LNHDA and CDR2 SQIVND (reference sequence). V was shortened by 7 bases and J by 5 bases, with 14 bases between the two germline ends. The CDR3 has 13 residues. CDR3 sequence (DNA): TGTGCCAGTATAAGTGGGCTTGGGACTGAAGCTTTCTTT. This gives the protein CASISGLGTEAFF.

The CDR3 DNA sequence: TGTGCCTGGAGTGTGACAGGGGGCCGGGGAGAACTGTTTTTT. Translation: CAWSVTGGRGELFF. V and J are TRBV30 and TRBJ1-4; 10 bases are shared with TRBD1. This CDR3 is 14 amino acids long. CDR1 and CDR2 (germline): GTSNPN, SVGIG (reference sequence). The V and J ends lost 0 bases and 12 bases, in that order; junction bases with no gene match: 7.

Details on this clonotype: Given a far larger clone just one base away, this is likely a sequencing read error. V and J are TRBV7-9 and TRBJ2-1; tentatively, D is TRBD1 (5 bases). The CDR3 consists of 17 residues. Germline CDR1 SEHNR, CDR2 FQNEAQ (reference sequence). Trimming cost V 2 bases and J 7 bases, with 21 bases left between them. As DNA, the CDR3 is TGTGCCAGCAGCTTATCCGGAAGACAGTGGGCAGGGAATGAGCAGTTCTTC. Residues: CASSLSGRQWAGNEQFF.